Below are 2 T cell receptor beta chains sequenced from a single sample in a study of T-cell memory formation after mild COVID-19. TCRdb reprocessed the 5' RACE reads with MiXCR, giving one entry per CDR3 protein. Here the sample spans 550,000 to 700,000 distinct CDR3 sequences, 17% being singletons. The sequencing input was PBMCs or a T cell subset sorted from them (not recorded which). These receptors came from an adult woman who had mild COVID-19 (a few samples of this study predate the infection). Cell type and time point are not known.

The CDR3 DNA sequence: TGTGCCAGCAGTTGGACGGAACACAATGAGCAGTTCTTC. Amino acids: CASSWTEHNEQFF. V usage is TRBV6-6 and J usage is TRBJ2-1; the D is unclear. Trimming removed 4 bases at V and 5 bases at J, with 9 bases between. The CDR3 spans 13 residues. Germline V CDR1 and CDR2: MNHNY, SVGAGI (reference sequence).

This clonotype appeared a few times. The chain combines TRBV11-1 with TRBJ1-2; a possible D gene is TRBD1 (5 bases). Germline V gene lookup returns CDR1 SGHAT and CDR2 FQDESV (reference sequence). The CDR3 is 14 residues long. The V gene lost 5 bases and the J gene lost 7 bases, with 17 bases spanning the gap. CDR3 in amino acids: CASSHSPRDLGYTF. The CDR3 DNA reads TGTGCCAGCAGCCACAGCCCCAGGGATCTTGGCTACACCTTC.